What follows describes a single T cell receptor (beta chain). The antigen remains unidentified. This specimen comes from a study of monozygotic twins with cystic fibrosis. Data came from immunoSEQ multiplex PCR; TCRdb stores just in-frame clones and leaves some out. The sample lists fewer than 15,000 clones; roughly 85% were seen once. The study's findings and limits: Monozygotic CF twins shared more identical nucleotide clonotypes than unrelated patients. Clonality was generally low (median around 0.01), higher in the most severe patients. V usage most resembled the co-twin in 13 of 16 pairs.

V lost 5 bases, J lost 4 bases, and 6 bases stayed unmatched. CDR3 length equals 14 residues. In germline, CDR1 is MNHEY, CDR2 SVGAGI. This clonotype was sampled from a man between 18 and 35 years old with cystic fibrosis. The rearrangement joins TRBV6-5 to TRBJ1-1; 8 nucleotides agree with TRBD1. Source material: blood. The CDR3 DNA follows: TGTGCCAGCAGTGAACCCGGACAGGGCACTGAAGCTTTCTTT. Its protein is CASSEPGQGTEAFF.